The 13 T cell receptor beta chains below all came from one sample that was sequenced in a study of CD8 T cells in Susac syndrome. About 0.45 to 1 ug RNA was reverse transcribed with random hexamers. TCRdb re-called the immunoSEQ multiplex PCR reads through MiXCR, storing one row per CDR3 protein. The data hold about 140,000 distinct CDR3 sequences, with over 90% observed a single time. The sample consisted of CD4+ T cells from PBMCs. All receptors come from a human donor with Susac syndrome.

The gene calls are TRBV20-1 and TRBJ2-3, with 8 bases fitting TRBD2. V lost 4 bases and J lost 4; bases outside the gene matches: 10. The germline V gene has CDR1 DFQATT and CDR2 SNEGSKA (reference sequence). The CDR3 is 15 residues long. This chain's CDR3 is CSATASGGSADTQYF. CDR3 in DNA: TGCAGTGCTACGGCCAGCGGGGGTTCCGCAGATACGCAGTATTTT.

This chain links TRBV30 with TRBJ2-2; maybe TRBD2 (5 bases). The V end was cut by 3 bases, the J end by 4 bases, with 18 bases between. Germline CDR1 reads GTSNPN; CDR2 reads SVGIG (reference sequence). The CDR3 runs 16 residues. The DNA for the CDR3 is TGTGCCTGGAGAAGAGCCGGGGTCACGGGCACCGGGGAGCTGTTTTTT. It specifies CAWRRAGVTGTGELFF. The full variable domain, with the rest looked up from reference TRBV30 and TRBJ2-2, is SQTIHQWPATLVQPVGSPLSLECTVEGTSNPNLYWYRQAAGRGLQLLFYSVGIGQISSEVPQNLSASRPQDRQFILSSKKLLLSDSGFYLCAWRRAGVTGTGELFFGEGSRLTVL.

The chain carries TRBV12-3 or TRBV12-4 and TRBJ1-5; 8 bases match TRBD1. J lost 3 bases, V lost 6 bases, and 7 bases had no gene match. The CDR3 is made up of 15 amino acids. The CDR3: CASSPTGAPNQPQHF. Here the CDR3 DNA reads TGTGCCAGCAGCCCGACAGGGGCGCCCAATCAGCCCCAGCATTTT.

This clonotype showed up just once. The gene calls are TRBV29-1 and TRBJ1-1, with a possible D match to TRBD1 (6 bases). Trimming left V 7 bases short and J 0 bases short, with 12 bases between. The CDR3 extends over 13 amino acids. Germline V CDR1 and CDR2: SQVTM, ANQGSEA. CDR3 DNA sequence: TGCAGCGCCCACAGGGAACTGAACACTGAAGCTTTCTTT. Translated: CSAHRELNTEAFF.

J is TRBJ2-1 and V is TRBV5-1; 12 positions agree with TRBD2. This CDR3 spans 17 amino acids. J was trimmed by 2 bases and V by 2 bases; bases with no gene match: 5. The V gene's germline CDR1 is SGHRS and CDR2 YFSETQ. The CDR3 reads CASSFTSGRLTYNEQFF. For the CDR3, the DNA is TGCGCCAGCAGCTTCACTAGCGGGAGGCTAACCTACAATGAGCAGTTCTTC.

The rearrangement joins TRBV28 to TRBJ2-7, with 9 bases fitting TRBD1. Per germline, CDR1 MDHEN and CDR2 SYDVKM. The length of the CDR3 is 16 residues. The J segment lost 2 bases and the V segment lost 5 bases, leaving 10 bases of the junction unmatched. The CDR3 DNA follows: TGTGCCAGCAGTATCGCGACCGGGACAGGGACCTACGAGCAGTACTTC. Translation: CASSIATGTGTYEQYF. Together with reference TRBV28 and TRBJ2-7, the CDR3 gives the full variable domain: DVKVTQSSRYLVKRTGEKVFLECVQDMDHENMFWYRQDPGLGLRLIYFSYDVKMKEKGDIPEGYSVSREKKERFSLILESASTNQTSMYLCASSIATGTGTYEQYFGPGTRLTVT.

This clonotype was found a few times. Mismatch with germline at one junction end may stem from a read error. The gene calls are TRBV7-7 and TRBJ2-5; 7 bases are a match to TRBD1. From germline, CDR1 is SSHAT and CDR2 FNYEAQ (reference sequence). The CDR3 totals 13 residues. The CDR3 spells CASSSDREETQYF. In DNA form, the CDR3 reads TGTGCTAGCAGCTCCGACAGGGAAGAGACCCAGTACTTC. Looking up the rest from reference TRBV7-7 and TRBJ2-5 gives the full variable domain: GAGVSQSPRYKVTKRGQDVTLRCDPISSHATLYWYQQALGQGPEFLTYFNYEAQPDKSGLPSDRFSAERPEGSISTLTIQRTEQRDSAMYRCASSSDREETQYFGPGTRLLVL.

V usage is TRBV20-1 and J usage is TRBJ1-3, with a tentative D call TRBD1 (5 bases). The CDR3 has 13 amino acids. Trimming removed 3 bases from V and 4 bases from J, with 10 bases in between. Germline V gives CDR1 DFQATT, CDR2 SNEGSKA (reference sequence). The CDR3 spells CSASSGVGNTIYF. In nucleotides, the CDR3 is TGCAGTGCTAGTTCGGGGGTCGGAAACACCATATATTTT.

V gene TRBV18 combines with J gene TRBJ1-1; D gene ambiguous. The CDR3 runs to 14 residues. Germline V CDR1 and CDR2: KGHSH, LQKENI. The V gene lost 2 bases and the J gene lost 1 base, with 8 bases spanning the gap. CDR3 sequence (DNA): TGTGCCAGCTCACCAACAGAAACGAACACTGAAGCTTTCTTT. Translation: CASSPTETNTEAFF.

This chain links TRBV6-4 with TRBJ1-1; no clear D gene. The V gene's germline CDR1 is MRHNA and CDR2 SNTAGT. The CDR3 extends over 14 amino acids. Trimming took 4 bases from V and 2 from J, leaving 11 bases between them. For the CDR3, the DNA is TGTGCCAGCAGTGCCGAGATAGGAAACACTGAAGCTTTCTTT. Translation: CASSAEIGNTEAFF.

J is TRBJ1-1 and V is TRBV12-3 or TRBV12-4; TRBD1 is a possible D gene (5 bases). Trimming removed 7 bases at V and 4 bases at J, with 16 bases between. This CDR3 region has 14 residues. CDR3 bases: TGTGCCAGCACCCTGATGGGACCGAGCACTGAAGCTTTCTTT. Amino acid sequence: CASTLMGPSTEAFF.

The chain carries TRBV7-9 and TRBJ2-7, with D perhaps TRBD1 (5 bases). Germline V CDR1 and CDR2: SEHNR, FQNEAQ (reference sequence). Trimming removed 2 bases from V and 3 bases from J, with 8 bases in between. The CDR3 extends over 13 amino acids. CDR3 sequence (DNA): TGTGCCAGCAGCTTACCACAGGACTACGAGCAGTACTTC. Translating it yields CASSLPQDYEQYF.

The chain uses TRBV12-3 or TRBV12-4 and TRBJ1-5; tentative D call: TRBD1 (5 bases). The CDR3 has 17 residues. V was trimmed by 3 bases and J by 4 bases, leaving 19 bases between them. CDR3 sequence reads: CASSFGGGRQRNQPQHF. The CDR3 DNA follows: TGTGCCAGCAGTTTTGGGGGAGGTAGACAGCGAAATCAGCCCCAGCATTTT.